A single sample is the source of the 28 T cell receptor beta chains below, sequenced in a study of blood T cell repertoires in COVID-19. The table came from immunoSEQ multiplex PCR; TCRdb's copy has only in-frame clones and leaves some out. The sample gives 250,000 to 350,000 clones, 87% of which show up once; 2.2% is in the top ten. Sequencing was done on a sample of peripheral blood. These receptors were taken from a woman aged 45-59 years who had recovered from COVID-19.

The gene calls are TRBV5-1 and TRBJ2-3; 8 nucleotides line up with TRBD1. Germline lookup yields CDR1 SGHRS and CDR2 YFSETQ. Trimming at V came to 2 bases and at J to 8 bases, leaving 13 bases not matched to a gene. The CDR3 contains 16 residues. In DNA, the CDR3 is TGCGCCAGCAGCTTTAACGCCCTGACAGGGGATGGTACGCAGTATTTT. Protein: CASSFNALTGDGTQYF.

The genes are TRBV3-1 (or the pseudogene TRBV3-2) and TRBJ2-3; the match to TRBD2 covers 11 bases. Germline V lookup: CDR1 LGHDT, CDR2 YNNKEL (reference sequence). The CDR3 loop spans 15 amino acids. The trim removed 1 base at V and 6 bases at J, leaving 3 bases unmatched. This CDR3 reads CASSQASSGRDTQYF. The CDR3 DNA follows: TGTGCCAGCAGCCAAGCCTCTAGCGGGAGGGATACGCAGTATTTT.

CDR3 sequence: CASRGGSSYEQYF. The CDR3 DNA reads TGTGCCAGCCGGGGGGGGTCGTCCTACGAGCAGTACTTC. The chain joins TRBV6-6 to TRBJ2-7; 8 positions match TRBD2. The germline CDR1 and CDR2 sequences are MNHNY and SVGAGI (reference sequence). The CDR3 loop spans 13 amino acids. The V gene end was trimmed by 8 bases and the J gene end by 1 base; junction bases not matched to a gene: 4.

The gene calls are TRBV18 and TRBJ1-1, with TRBD1 matching over 8 bases. CDR1 is KGHSH, CDR2 LQKENI, per germline. The J segment lost 5 bases and the V segment lost 3 bases, leaving 8 bases of the junction unmatched. This CDR3 comprises 15 residues. CDR3: CASSPATGDSTEAFF. The CDR3 region has the DNA TGTGCCAGCTCACCCGCGACAGGGGATTCAACTGAAGCTTTCTTT.

The V gene is TRBV3-1 (or the pseudogene TRBV3-2), the J gene TRBJ1-2; possibly TRBD1 for D (6 bases). The V end lost 1 base, the J end lost 7 bases, and 13 bases lay between the germline ends. The germline CDR1 and CDR2 sequences are LGHDT and YNNKEL (reference sequence). The CDR3 contains 14 residues. The CDR3 here is CASSQVKGGTGYTF. CDR3 bases: TGTGCCAGCAGCCAAGTTAAGGGGGGGACTGGCTACACCTTC.

The chain joins TRBV28 to TRBJ1-4; D unclear. The CDR3 totals 14 residues. V was pared by 3 bases and J by 6 bases, with 11 bases between. The germline V gene has CDR1 MDHEN and CDR2 SYDVKM. CDR3 DNA sequence: TGTGCCAGCAGTTTGAGTACCTTACATGAAAAACTGTTTTTT. It encodes CASSLSTLHEKLFF.

This clone was detected only a few times. The chain recombines TRBV7-9 with TRBJ1-2, with a possible D match to TRBD1 (6 bases). The CDR3 is 15 residues long. CDR1 is SEHNR and CDR2 is FQNEAQ in the germline V gene (reference sequence). Trimming stripped 5 bases from V and 0 bases from J, with 13 bases between. CDR3 DNA: TGTGCCAGCAGCCCAGAGACAGGAACTAACTATGGCTACACCTTC. Protein: CASSPETGTNYGYTF.

The V gene is TRBV6-5, the J gene TRBJ1-5; D is unclear. The CDR3 is 13 residues long. V dropped 6 bases and J dropped 10 bases, with 16 bases sitting between them. Germline CDR1 reads MNHEY; CDR2 reads SVGAGI. For the CDR3, the DNA is TGTGCCAGCAGCCCCACACCTCTTCACCCCCAGCATTTT. This translates into CASSPTPLHPQHF.

The rearrangement uses TRBV7-8 and TRBJ1-2; D unresolved. Germline-derived CDR1 and CDR2 are SGHVS and FQNEAQ. The CDR3 loop spans 15 amino acids. The V gene lost 2 bases and the J gene lost 4 bases, with 14 bases spanning the gap. The CDR3 sequence is CASSLTRAALYGYTF. DNA of the CDR3: TGTGCCAGCAGCTTAACGCGGGCAGCCCTCTATGGCTACACCTTC.

The chain recombines TRBV7-2 with TRBJ1-2; 9 bases map to TRBD1. Germline CDR1 is SGHTA and CDR2 is FQGNSA. CDR3 length equals 13 residues. J was trimmed by 4 bases and V by 5 bases; bases with no gene match: 2. The CDR3 DNA is TGTGCCAGCAGCGTGACAGGGGGCTATGGCTACACCTTC. Protein sequence: CASSVTGGYGYTF.

The chain couples TRBV14 to TRBJ2-7; 7 bases match TRBD1. With V trimmed by 4 bases and J by 3 bases, 12 bases remained unmatched. The CDR3 length is 16 residues. Germline CDR1 reads SGHDN; CDR2 reads FVKESK. DNA for the CDR3: TGTGCCAGCAGCCCCCGGGGACAGAGTTGGGGCTACGAGCAGTACTTC. It encodes CASSPRGQSWGYEQYF.

V is TRBV6-5 and J is TRBJ1-1; a weak D match, TRBD1 (5 bases). CDR1 is MNHEY, CDR2 SVGAGI, per germline. Trimming shortened V by 7 bases and J by 10 bases, and 16 bases separated the two germline ends. There are 12 residues in the CDR3. The CDR3 loop is CASTLTVPRAFF. CDR3 coding DNA: TGTGCCAGCACCCTGACAGTCCCCCGAGCTTTCTTT.

This clone was seen only once. The chain uses TRBV11-2 and TRBJ2-5, with TRBD1 matching over 9 bases. The germline gives CDR1 SGHAT, CDR2 FQNNGV. The CDR3 has 15 amino acids. After removal of 5 bases from V and 5 bases from J, the junction contained 9 bases not matched to a gene. CDR3 sequence: CASSKRDRVQETQYF. The CDR3 DNA sequence: TGTGCCAGCAGCAAGCGGGACAGGGTTCAGGAGACCCAGTACTTC.

V is TRBV4-1 and J is TRBJ1-5; D gene uncertain. V was clipped by 4 bases and J by 4 bases, with 8 bases between them. CDR1 is MGHRA and CDR2 is YSYEKL in the germline V gene. The CDR3 covers 13 residues. The CDR3 reads CASSPTENQPQHF. CDR3 nucleotides: TGCGCCAGCAGCCCCACAGAGAATCAGCCCCAGCATTTT.

The chain has TRBV7-3 and TRBJ2-1, with TRBD2 matching 8 bases. CDR1 SGHTA and CDR2 FQGTGA come from the germline V gene. V lost 5 bases and J lost 6; bases outside the gene matches: 9. This CDR3 is built from 15 residues. The CDR3 region has the DNA TGTGCCAGCAGCCAAACGCACGGGGGGGCCAATGAGCAGTTCTTC. It is translated as CASSQTHGGANEQFF.

V usage is TRBV5-1 and J usage is TRBJ1-2; 7 bases line up with TRBD1. The CDR3 is made up of 15 amino acids. V trimming: 4 bases; J trimming: 5 bases; junction bases outside the gene matches: 11. CDR1 is SGHRS and CDR2 is YFSETQ in the germline V gene. The CDR3 is CASSLGTAKIYGYTF. In nucleotides, the CDR3 is TGCGCCAGCAGCCTGGGGACAGCGAAAATATATGGCTACACCTTC.

The chain has TRBV20-1 and TRBJ2-7, with D maybe TRBD1 (6 bases). The CDR3 extends over 13 amino acids. Germline V gene lookup returns CDR1 DFQATT and CDR2 SNEGSKA (reference sequence). The germline V and J ends were trimmed by 3 bases and 3 bases, with 12 bases remaining between them. The chain's CDR3 is CSASGGQSYEQYF. CDR3 nucleotide sequence: TGCAGTGCTAGTGGAGGACAGAGCTACGAGCAGTACTTC.

The chain joins TRBV9 to TRBJ1-6; tentatively, D is TRBD1 (6 bases). The V gene lost 0 bases and the J gene lost 5 bases, with 9 bases spanning the gap. The germline gives CDR1 SGDLS, CDR2 YYNGEE. CDR3 size: 15 residues. The CDR3 coding sequence is TGTGCCAGCAGCGTAGCCAGGGGAAATAATTCACCCCTCCACTTT. The encoded protein is CASSVARGNNSPLHF.

This chain links TRBV7-9 with TRBJ2-7, with D possibly being TRBD2 (6 bases). Trimming stripped 5 bases from V and 3 bases from J, with 8 bases between. CDR3 length: 12 residues. The germline V gene encodes CDR1 SEHNR and CDR2 FQNEAQ (reference sequence). This CDR3 is CASSPGGYEQYF. CDR3 bases: TGTGCCAGCAGCCCCGGGGGCTACGAGCAGTACTTC.

V usage is TRBV9 and J usage is TRBJ1-6; a weak D match, TRBD1 (5 bases). The CDR3 length is 13 residues. V dropped 2 bases and J dropped 8 bases, with 8 bases sitting between them. CDR1 SGDLS and CDR2 YYNGEE come from the germline V gene. In DNA form, the CDR3 reads TGTGCCAGCAGCGTCGGGGGTTATTCACCCCTCCACTTT. Translation gives CASSVGGYSPLHF.

V usage is TRBV5-1 and J usage is TRBJ2-3, with a possible D match to TRBD2 (5 bases). Germline V CDR1 and CDR2: SGHRS, YFSETQ. V was shortened by 0 bases and J by 1 base, with 9 bases between the two germline ends. The CDR3 contains 15 residues. The CDR3 protein is CASSLGGVGTDTQYF. DNA of the CDR3: TGCGCCAGCAGCTTGGGGGGAGTCGGCACAGATACGCAGTATTTT.

The V call is TRBV19, the J call TRBJ2-7, with D unresolved. Germline CDR1 is LNHDA and CDR2 is SQIVND (reference sequence). Between the trimmed V and J ends, which lost 6 bases and 7 bases, there was a span of 19 bases. This CDR3 spans 14 amino acids. The CDR3 region has the DNA TGTGCCAGTAGCCTCGGCACTACTGGTGGTGAGCAGTACTTC. Translated, it gives CASSLGTTGGEQYF.

The J gene is TRBJ2-3, the V gene TRBV5-1; 10 nucleotides agree with TRBD2. V gave up 1 base and J gave up 2 bases; unmatched junction bases: 4. Germline CDR1 is SGHRS and CDR2 is YFSETQ. This CDR3 is built from 16 residues. The CDR3 nucleotides are TGCGCCAGCAGCTTGTTAAGCGGGGGGGCCACAGATACGCAGTATTTT. Protein product: CASSLLSGGATDTQYF. The complete variable domain, with remaining parts taken from reference TRBV5-1 and TRBJ2-3, reads KAGVTQTPRYLIKTRGQQVTLSCSPISGHRSVSWYQQTPGQGLQFLFEYFSETQRNKGNFPGRFSGRQFSNSRSEMNVSTLELGDSALYLCASSLLSGGATDTQYFGPGTRLTVL.

The chain joins TRBV20-1 to TRBJ2-7, with D maybe TRBD1 (6 bases). V lost 3 bases and J lost 4, with 16 bases in between. The CDR3 loop spans 14 amino acids. Germline CDR1 and CDR2: DFQATT and SNEGSKA (reference sequence). Here the CDR3 reads CSASLIRGGYEQYF. CDR3 sequence (DNA): TGCAGTGCTAGTCTTATCAGGGGCGGGTACGAGCAGTACTTC.

This clone appeared a few times. The rearrangement uses TRBV2 and TRBJ1-4; the D gene is possibly TRBD1 (6 bases). Germline V gene sequence: CDR1 SNHLY, CDR2 FYNNEI. Trimming took off 7 bases at V and 5 bases at J, with 14 bases between the two ends. The CDR3 loop spans 14 amino acids. The CDR3 nucleotides read TGTGCCAGCAATCAACAGGGTCAAAATGAAAAACTGTTTTTT. Amino acids: CASNQQGQNEKLFF.

This chain uses TRBV7-2 with TRBJ1-1, with D hard to call. V was clipped by 0 bases and J by 1 base, with 12 bases between them. The CDR3 is made up of 16 amino acids. Germline V gives CDR1 SGHTA, CDR2 FQGNSA. For the CDR3, the DNA is TGTGCCAGCAGCTTAGCGCTAAGTTCTAGGAACACTGAAGCTTTCTTT. Translating gives CASSLALSSRNTEAFF. Filled out from reference TRBV7-2 and TRBJ1-1, the complete variable domain reads GAGVSQSPSNKVTEKGKDVELRCDPISGHTALYWYRQSLGQGLEFLIYFQGNSAPDKSGLPSDRFSAERTGGSVSTLTIQRTQQEDSAVYLCASSLALSSRNTEAFFGQGTRLTVV.

Here the CDR3 reads CASSSTSGRYEQYF. CDR3 DNA sequence: TGTGCCAGCAGTTCCACTAGCGGGAGATACGAGCAGTACTTC. V is TRBV27 and J is TRBJ2-7, with TRBD2 matching over 11 bases. With 4 bases clipped from V and 4 bases from J, the junction kept 3 bases outside the gene matches. The V gene's germline CDR1 is MNHEY and CDR2 SMNVEV (reference sequence). The CDR3 consists of 14 residues.

The genes are TRBV7-2 and TRBJ1-5; D is unresolved. V was clipped by 3 bases and J by 5 bases, with 8 bases between them. Germline V gene sequence: CDR1 SGHTA, CDR2 FQGNSA. There are 13 residues in the CDR3. The CDR3 DNA sequence: TGTGCCAGCAGCTTCGAGGGTTATCAGCCCCAGCATTTT. Its protein is CASSFEGYQPQHF. Drawing the rest from reference TRBV7-2 and TRBJ1-5, the complete variable domain is GAGVSQSPSNKVTEKGKDVELRCDPISGHTALYWYRQSLGQGLEFLIYFQGNSAPDKSGLPSDRFSAERTGGSVSTLTIQRTQQEDSAVYLCASSFEGYQPQHFGDGTRLSIL.